The next 2 T cell receptor beta chains were all read from a single sample in a study of blood T cells in healthy people across ages (dated by TCRdb to between 2014 and 2016). The library was made by 5' RACE. The second PCR ran for about 7 to 11 cycles and used a J-beta primer mix along with a sample-barcoded 5' primer. TCRdb ran its own pipeline on the public reads, namely fastp trimming at Q25 and MiXCR clone calling, and kept in-frame beta chains. Each CDR3 protein gets just one entry, which takes the most common genes and DNA from the rows behind it. This sample has 1.8 million or so distinct CDR3 sequences in its table, and about two fifths of those were observed once. In total, the top ten clones hold more than 20% of the sample. The sequenced sample consisted of blood. Receptors originate from a human donor in good health.

The CDR3 bases are TGCGCCAGCAGCCGAGATGGGATCGAGCAGTACTTC. Protein sequence: CASSRDGIEQYF. V usage is TRBV4-3 and J usage is TRBJ2-7; D call uncertain. In germline, CDR1 is LGHNA, CDR2 YSLEER. The CDR3 is 12 residues long. Trimming removed 4 bases at V and 6 bases at J, with 10 bases between.

The sample holds a few counts of this clonotype. V and J are TRBV6-2 or TRBV6-3 and TRBJ2-1, with D perhaps TRBD2 (6 bases). Trimming shortened V by 0 bases and J by 9 bases, and 9 bases separated the two germline ends. CDR1 is MNHEY, CDR2 SVGEGT, per germline. The length of the CDR3 is 13 residues. In DNA form, the CDR3 reads TGTGCCAGCAGTTACTCGACTAGTCGTGAGCAGTTCTTC. Amino acid sequence: CASSYSTSREQFF.